The present T cell receptor (beta chain) was sequenced within a study of cytomegalovirus exposure and HLA in healthy donors. Whole-study findings and limits: It emerged from a later analysis that several of the most significant clusters appeared to be linked to common viral pathogens. An analysis was carried out at a later point. It showed that HLA-associated TCR beta chains were more clonally expanded than equally common non-associated chains.

The germline V gene has CDR1 GTSNPN and CDR2 SVGIG (reference sequence). CDR3 size: 18 residues. The V segment lost 7 bases and the J segment 1 base; nucleotides outside the gene matches: 16. Of note for this clone: Its target is not known.

The PCR had 60 Vbeta and 13 Jbeta primers. Produced via immunoSEQ multiplex PCR; TCRdb's table is partial and in-frame only. Of some 100,000 clones detected, around three quarters appear once; the ten largest clones hold roughly 4%. The sequencing input was PBMCs. The TCR comes from a female donor in good health and CMV-seropositive. The rearrangement links TRBV30 to TRBJ2-1; the match to TRBD2 covers 10 bases. The CDR3 sequence: CASTLGRAGGPSYNEQFF. The CDR3 region has the DNA TGTGCCTCAACCTTAGGGCGAGCGGGGGGGCCATCCTACAATGAGCAGTTCTTC.